The entry below describes one T cell receptor beta chain. Its target is unknown. Among the approximately 110 subjects of the validation cohort, separate from the roughly 700-subject first cohort, were the donors. Trimming took 0 bases from V and 5 from J, leaving 13 bases between them. Germline V gene lookup returns CDR1 KGHSH and CDR2 LQKENI. The CDR3 is 15 residues long. These data come from a study of cytomegalovirus exposure and HLA in healthy donors. Here immunoSEQ multiplex PCR was the method, and the copy in TCRdb shows in-frame clones only, minus some. The sample comprises about 50,000 clones, just over 90% of which are singletons, and over 0.95% rests with the top ten. Study observations and caveats: Rare TCR sequences predominated, though certain public TCRs were found in many donors.

Sequenced input: PBMCs. The rearrangement joins TRBV18 to TRBJ1-2, with D unresolved. The clonotype was recovered from a man younger than 35 in good health and CMV-seronegative. The CDR3 here is CASSPPDTRAYGYTF. DNA for the CDR3: TGTGCCAGCTCACCACCCGATACCCGAGCGTATGGCTACACCTTC.